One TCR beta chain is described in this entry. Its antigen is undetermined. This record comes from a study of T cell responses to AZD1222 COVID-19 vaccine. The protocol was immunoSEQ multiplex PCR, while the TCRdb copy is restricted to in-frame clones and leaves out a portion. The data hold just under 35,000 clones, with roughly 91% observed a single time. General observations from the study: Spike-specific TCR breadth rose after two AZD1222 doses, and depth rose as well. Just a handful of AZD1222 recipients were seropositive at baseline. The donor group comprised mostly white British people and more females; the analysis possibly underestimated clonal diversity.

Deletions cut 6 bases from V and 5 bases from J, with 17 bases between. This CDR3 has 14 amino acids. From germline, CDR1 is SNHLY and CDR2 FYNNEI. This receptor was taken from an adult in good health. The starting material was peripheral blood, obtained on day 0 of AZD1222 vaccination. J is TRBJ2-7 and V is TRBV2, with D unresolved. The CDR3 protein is CASSAQTPDHEQYF. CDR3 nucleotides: TGTGCCAGCAGCGCACAGACCCCAGACCACGAGCAGTACTTC.